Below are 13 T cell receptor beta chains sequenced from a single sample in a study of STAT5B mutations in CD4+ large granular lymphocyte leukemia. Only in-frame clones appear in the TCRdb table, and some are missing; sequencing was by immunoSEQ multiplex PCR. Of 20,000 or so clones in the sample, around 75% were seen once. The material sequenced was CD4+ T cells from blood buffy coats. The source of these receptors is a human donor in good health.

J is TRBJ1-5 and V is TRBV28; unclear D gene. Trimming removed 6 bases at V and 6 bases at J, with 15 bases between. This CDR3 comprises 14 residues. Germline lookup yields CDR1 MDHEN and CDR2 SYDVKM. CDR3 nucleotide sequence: TGTGCCAGCAGGTACGGTGGGTTTAGTCAGCCCCAGCATTTT. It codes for CASRYGGFSQPQHF.

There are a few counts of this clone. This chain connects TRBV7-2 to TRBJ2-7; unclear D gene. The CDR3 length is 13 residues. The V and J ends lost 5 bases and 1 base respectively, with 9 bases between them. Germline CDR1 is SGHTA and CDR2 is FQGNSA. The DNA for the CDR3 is TGTGCCAGCAGCCCGGACGGATCCTACGAGCAGTACTTC. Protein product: CASSPDGSYEQYF.

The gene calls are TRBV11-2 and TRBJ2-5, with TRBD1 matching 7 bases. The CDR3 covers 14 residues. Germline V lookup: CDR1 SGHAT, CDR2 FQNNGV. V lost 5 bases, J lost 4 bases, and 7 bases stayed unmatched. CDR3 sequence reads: CASSQDRAGETQYF. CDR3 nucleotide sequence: TGTGCCAGCAGCCAAGACAGGGCGGGAGAGACCCAGTACTTC.

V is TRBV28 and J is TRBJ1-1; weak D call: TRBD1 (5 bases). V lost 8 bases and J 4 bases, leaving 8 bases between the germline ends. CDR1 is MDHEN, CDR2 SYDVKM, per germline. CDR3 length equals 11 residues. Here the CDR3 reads CASVGATEAFF. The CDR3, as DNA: TGTGCCAGCGTTGGGGCCACTGAAGCTTTCTTT. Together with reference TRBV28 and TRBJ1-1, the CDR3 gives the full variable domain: DVKVTQSSRYLVKRTGEKVFLECVQDMDHENMFWYRQDPGLGLRLIYFSYDVKMKEKGDIPEGYSVSREKKERFSLILESASTNQTSMYLCASVGATEAFFGQGTRLTVV.

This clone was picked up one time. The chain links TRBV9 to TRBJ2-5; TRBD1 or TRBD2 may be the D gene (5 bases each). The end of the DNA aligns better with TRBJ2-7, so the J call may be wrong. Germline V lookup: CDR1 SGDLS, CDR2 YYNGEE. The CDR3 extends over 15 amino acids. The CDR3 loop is CASSEGLSGAYEQYF. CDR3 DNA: TGTGCCAGCAGCGAGGGGTTATCCGGGGCCTACGAGCAGTACTTC.

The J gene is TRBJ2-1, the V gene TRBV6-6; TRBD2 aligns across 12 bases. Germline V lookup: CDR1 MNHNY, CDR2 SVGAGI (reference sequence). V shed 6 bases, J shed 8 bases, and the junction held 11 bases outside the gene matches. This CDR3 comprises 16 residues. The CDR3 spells CASSTVLAGGRDEQFF. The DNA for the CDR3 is TGTGCCAGCAGCACGGTTCTAGCGGGAGGGAGAGATGAGCAGTTCTTC.

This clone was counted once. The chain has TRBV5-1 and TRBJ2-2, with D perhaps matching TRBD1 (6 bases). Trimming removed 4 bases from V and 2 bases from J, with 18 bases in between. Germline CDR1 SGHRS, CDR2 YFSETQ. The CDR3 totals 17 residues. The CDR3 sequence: CASSPGFDRTNTGELFF. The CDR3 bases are TGCGCCAGCAGCCCTGGCTTCGACAGGACTAACACCGGGGAGCTGTTTTTT.

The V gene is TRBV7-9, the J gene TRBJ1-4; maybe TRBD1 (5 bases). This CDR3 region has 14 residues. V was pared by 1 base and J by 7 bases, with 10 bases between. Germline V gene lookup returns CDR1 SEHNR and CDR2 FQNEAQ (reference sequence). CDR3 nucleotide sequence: TGTGCCAGCAGCTTAGGGGGCAGAAGTGAAAAACTGTTTTTT. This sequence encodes CASSLGGRSEKLFF.

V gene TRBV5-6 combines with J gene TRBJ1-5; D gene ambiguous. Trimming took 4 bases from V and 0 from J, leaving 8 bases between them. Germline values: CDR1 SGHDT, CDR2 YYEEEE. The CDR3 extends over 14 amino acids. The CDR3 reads CASSTGYSNQPQHF. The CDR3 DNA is TGTGCCAGCAGCACCGGGTATAGCAATCAGCCCCAGCATTTT. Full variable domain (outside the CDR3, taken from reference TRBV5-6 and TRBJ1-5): DAGVTQSPTHLIKTRGQQVTLRCSPKSGHDTVSWYQQALGQGPQFIFQYYEEEERQRGNFPDRFSGHQFPNYSSELNVNALLLGDSALYLCASSTGYSNQPQHFGDGTRLSIL.

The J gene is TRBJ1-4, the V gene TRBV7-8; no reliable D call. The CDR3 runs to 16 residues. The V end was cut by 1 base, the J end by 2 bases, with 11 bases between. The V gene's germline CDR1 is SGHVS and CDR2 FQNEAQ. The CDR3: CASSLGSGPTNEKLFF. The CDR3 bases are TGTGCCAGCAGCTTAGGGTCGGGCCCTACTAATGAAAAACTGTTTTTT.

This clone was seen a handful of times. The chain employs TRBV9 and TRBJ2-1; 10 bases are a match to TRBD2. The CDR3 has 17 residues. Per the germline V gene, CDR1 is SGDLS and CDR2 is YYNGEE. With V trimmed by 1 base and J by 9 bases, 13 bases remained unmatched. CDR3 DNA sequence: TGTGCCAGCAGCGTACGGGGGGGCAGCGGGAGGGCAGGTGAGCAGTTCTTC. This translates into CASSVRGGSGRAGEQFF.

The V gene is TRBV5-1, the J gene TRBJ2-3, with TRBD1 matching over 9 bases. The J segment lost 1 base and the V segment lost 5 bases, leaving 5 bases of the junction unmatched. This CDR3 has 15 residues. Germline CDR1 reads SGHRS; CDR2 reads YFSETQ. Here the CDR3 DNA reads TGCGCCAGCAGTAGGGACAGGGAAGGCACAGATACGCAGTATTTT. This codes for CASSRDREGTDTQYF.

DNA of the CDR3: TGTGCCAGTAGTATGGTGGCTAGCGGGGTTCAGGGCGAGCAGTTCTTC. Its translation: CASSMVASGVQGEQFF. V and J are TRBV19 and TRBJ2-1; TRBD2 matches 9 bases. There are 16 residues in the CDR3. The J segment lost 10 bases and the V segment lost 3 bases, leaving 13 bases of the junction unmatched. Germline V gene lookup returns CDR1 LNHDA and CDR2 SQIVND (reference sequence).